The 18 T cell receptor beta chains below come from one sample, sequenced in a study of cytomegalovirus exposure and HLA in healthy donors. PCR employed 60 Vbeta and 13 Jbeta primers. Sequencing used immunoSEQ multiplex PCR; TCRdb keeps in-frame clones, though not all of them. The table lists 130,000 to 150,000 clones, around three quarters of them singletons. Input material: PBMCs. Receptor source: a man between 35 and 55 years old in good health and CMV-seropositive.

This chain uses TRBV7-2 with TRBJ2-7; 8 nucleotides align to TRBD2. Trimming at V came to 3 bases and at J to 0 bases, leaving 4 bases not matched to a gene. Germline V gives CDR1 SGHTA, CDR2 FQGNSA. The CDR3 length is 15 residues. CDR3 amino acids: CASSFQAGVSYEQYF. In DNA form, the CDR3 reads TGTGCCAGCAGCTTCCAAGCGGGGGTCTCCTACGAGCAGTACTTC.

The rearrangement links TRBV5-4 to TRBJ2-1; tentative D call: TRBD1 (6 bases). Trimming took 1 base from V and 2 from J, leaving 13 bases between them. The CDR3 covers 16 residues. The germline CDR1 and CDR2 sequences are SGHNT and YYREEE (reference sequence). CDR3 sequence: CASSLKGETTYNEQFF. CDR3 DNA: TGTGCCAGCAGCTTGAAGGGGGAGACTACCTACAATGAGCAGTTCTTC. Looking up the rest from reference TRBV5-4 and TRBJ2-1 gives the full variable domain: ETGVTQSPTHLIKTRGQQVTLRCSSQSGHNTVSWYQQALGQGPQFIFQYYREEENGRGNFPPRFSGLQFPNYSSELNVNALELDDSALYLCASSLKGETTYNEQFFGPGTRLTVL.

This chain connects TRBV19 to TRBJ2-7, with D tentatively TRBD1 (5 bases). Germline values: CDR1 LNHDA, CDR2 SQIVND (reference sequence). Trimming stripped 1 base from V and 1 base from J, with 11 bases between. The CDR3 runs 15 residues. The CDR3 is CASSIAGWGSYEQYF. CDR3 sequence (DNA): TGTGCCAGTAGTATAGCAGGGTGGGGTTCCTACGAGCAGTACTTC.

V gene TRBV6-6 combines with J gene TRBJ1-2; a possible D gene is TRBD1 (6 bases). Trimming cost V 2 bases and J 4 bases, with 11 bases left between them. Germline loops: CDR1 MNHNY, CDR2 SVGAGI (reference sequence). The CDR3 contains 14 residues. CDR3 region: CASSYGTGTYGYTF. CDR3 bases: TGTGCCAGCAGTTACGGAACAGGGACCTATGGCTACACCTTC.

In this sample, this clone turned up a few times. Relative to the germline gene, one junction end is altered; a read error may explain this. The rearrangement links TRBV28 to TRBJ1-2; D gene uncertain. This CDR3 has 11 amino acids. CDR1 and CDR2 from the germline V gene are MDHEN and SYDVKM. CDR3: CASSSIREVAF. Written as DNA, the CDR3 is TGTGCCAGCAGTTCCATCCGAGAAGTCGCCTTC.

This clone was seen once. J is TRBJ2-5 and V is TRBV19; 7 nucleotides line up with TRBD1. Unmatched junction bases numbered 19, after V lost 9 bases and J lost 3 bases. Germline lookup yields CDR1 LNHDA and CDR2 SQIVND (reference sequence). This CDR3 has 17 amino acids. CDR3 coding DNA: TGTGCCAGCCCACCCCCCGGGCGAGGACAGGAAAAAGAGACCCAGTACTTC. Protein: CASPPPGRGQEKETQYF.

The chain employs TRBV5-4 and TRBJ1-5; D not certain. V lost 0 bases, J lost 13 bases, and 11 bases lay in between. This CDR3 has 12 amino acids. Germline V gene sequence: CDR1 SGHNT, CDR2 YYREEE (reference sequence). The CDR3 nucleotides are TGTGCCAGCAGCTTGGGGGGAGGTCCTCAGCATTTT. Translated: CASSLGGGPQHF.

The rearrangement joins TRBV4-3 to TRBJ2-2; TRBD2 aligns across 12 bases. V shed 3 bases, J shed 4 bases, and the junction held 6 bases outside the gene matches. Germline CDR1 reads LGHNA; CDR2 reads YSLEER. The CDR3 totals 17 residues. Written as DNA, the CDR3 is TGCGCCAGCAGCCACTTACTAGCGGGGGGCGTCACCGGGGAGCTGTTTTTT. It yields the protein CASSHLLAGGVTGELFF.

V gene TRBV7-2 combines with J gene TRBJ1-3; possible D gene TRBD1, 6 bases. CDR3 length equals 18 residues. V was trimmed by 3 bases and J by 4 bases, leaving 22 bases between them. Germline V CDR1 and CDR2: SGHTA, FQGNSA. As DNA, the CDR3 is TGTGCCAGCAGCTTTAACCTGGACAGATCACATCTCGGAAACACCATATATTTT. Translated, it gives CASSFNLDRSHLGNTIYF. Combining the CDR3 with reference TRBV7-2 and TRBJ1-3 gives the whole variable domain GAGVSQSPSNKVTEKGKDVELRCDPISGHTALYWYRQSLGQGLEFLIYFQGNSAPDKSGLPSDRFSAERTGGSVSTLTIQRTQQEDSAVYLCASSFNLDRSHLGNTIYFGEGSWLTVV.

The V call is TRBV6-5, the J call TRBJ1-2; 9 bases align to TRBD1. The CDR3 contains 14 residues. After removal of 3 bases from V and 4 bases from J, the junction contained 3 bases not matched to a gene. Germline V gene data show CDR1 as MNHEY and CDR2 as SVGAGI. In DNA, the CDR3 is TGTGCCAGCAGTTATACAGGGGGCGTCTATGGCTACACCTTC. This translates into CASSYTGGVYGYTF.

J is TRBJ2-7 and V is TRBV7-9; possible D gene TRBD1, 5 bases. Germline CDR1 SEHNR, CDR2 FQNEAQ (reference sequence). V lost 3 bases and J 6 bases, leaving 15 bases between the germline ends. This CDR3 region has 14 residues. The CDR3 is CASSFIAQVGEQYF. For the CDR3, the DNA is TGTGCCAGCAGCTTCATCGCACAGGTGGGCGAGCAGTACTTC.

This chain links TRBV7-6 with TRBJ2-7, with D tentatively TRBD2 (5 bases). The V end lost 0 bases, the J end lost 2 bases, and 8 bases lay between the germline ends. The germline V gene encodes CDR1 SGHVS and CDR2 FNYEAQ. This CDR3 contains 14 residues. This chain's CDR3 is CASSLALGTYEQYF. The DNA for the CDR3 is TGTGCCAGCAGCTTAGCTCTCGGGACCTACGAGCAGTACTTC.

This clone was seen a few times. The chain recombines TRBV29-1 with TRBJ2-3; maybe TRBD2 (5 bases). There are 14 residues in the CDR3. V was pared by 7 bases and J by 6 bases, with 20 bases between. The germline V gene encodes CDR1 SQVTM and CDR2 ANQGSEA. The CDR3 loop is CSADTGISRDTQYF. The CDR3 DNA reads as TGCAGCGCCGATACCGGGATCTCACGGGATACGCAGTATTTT.

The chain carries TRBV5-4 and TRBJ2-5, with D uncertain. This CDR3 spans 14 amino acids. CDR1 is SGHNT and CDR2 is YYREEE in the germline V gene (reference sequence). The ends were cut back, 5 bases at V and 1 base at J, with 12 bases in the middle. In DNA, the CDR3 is TGTGCCAGCAGTCCCGACATAACCCAAGAGACCCAGTACTTC. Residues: CASSPDITQETQYF.

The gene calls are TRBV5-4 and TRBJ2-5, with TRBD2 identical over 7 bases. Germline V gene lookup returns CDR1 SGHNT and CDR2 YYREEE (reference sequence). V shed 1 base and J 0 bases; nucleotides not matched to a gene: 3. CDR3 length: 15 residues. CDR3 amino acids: CASSLPGTNQETQYF. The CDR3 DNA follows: TGTGCCAGCAGCTTGCCCGGGACTAACCAAGAGACCCAGTACTTC.

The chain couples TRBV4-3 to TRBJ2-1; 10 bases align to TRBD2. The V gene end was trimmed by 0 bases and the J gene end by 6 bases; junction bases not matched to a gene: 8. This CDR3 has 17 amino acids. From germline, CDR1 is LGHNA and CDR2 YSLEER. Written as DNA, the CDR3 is TGCGCCAGCAGCCAAGATTGGGTAAGCGGGGGGGCCAATGAGCAGTTCTTC. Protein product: CASSQDWVSGGANEQFF.

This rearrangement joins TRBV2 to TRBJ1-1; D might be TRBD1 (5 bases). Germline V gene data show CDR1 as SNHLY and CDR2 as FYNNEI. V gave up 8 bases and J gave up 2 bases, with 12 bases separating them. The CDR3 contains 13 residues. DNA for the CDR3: TGTGCCAGCGGGGGGGGTCGAAACACTGAAGCTTTCTTT. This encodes CASGGGRNTEAFF.

This CDR3 reads CASSRYQGLEAFF. The CDR3, as DNA: TGTGCCAGCAGCCGCTACCAGGGTCTTGAAGCTTTCTTT. The gene calls are TRBV7-2 and TRBJ1-1; maybe TRBD1 (5 bases). The CDR3 length is 13 residues. From germline, CDR1 is SGHTA and CDR2 FQGNSA. With 5 bases removed from V and 7 bases from J, the gap between germline ends came to 14 bases.